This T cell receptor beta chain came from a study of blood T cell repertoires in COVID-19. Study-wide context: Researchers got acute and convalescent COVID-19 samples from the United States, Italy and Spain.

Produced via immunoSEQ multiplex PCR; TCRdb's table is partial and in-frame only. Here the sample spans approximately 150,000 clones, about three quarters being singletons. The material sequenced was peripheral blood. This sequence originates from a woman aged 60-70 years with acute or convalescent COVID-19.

CDR3 nucleotides: TGTGCCAGCAGTGAAGCGCGGCTACCCACAGATACGCAGTATTTT. Protein: CASSEARLPTDTQYF. The rearrangement links TRBV2 to TRBJ2-3, with no clear D. Trimming removed 0 bases from V and 2 bases from J, with 9 bases in between. This CDR3 has 15 amino acids. Per germline, CDR1 SNHLY and CDR2 FYNNEI.